This T cell receptor (beta chain) was retrieved from a study of blood T cell repertoires in COVID-19. This CDR3 region has 15 residues. Unmatched junction bases numbered 8, after V lost 3 bases and J lost 6 bases. Germline V gene lookup returns CDR1 LGHNA and CDR2 YSLEER. This table comes from immunoSEQ multiplex PCR, and its TCRdb copy is limited to in-frame clones, with some not included. Of about 300,000 clones in the sample, approximately 88% were seen once. Seattle cases were enrolled at active infection and followed longitudinally. V usage is TRBV4-3 and J usage is TRBJ2-3, with 8 bases fitting TRBD1. Sequenced input: peripheral blood. The sequence was obtained from a human donor with COVID-19, enrolled during active disease. The donor label of this sample is uncertain. CDR3 bases: TGCGCCAGCAGCCAGGACCGGACAGGGAAGGATACGCAGTATTTT. Encoded protein: CASSQDRTGKDTQYF.